Following are 20 T cell receptor beta chains from one sample sequenced in a study of CD8 T cells in Susac syndrome. It was with random hexamers that about 0.45 to 1 ug RNA was reverse transcribed. TCRdb reanalysed the immunoSEQ multiplex PCR reads using MiXCR and keeps one entry per CDR3 protein. The sample holds roughly 200,000 distinct CDR3 sequences, 85% to 95% seen once. The material sequenced was CD4+ T cells from PBMCs. Receptors originate from a human donor in good health.

The gene calls are TRBV7-2 and TRBJ2-7; 8 nucleotides match TRBD1. Unmatched junction bases numbered 5, after V lost 2 bases and J lost 5 bases. CDR3 length equals 14 residues. CDR1 SGHTA and CDR2 FQGNSA come from the germline V gene. The CDR3 here is CASSLQGAQNEQYF. The CDR3, as DNA: TGTGCCAGCAGCTTACAGGGGGCGCAGAACGAGCAGTACTTC.

In its sample, this clonotype was seen once. The chain recombines TRBV28 with TRBJ2-7, with 9 bases lining up with TRBD2. J gave up 4 bases and V 3 bases, and 4 bases lay outside the gene matches. CDR1 is MDHEN, CDR2 SYDVKM, per germline. The CDR3 spans 14 residues. The CDR3 loop is CASSLRAGGYEQYV. CDR3 bases: TGTGCCAGCAGTTTGAGGGCGGGAGGGTACGAGCAGTACGTC.

The chain combines TRBV28 with TRBJ2-5, with 8 positions matching TRBD2. Germline V CDR1 and CDR2: MDHEN, SYDVKM. Trimming at V came to 4 bases and at J to 5 bases, leaving 3 bases not matched to a gene. The CDR3 sequence is 13 residues long. The CDR3 reads CASSSGGGETQYF. The CDR3 coding sequence is TGTGCCAGCAGTTCCGGCGGGGGGGAGACCCAGTACTTC.

The gene calls are TRBV29-1 and TRBJ2-5; the D gene is possibly TRBD2 (6 bases). The V and J ends lost 6 bases and 1 base respectively, with 15 bases between them. Germline CDR1 and CDR2: SQVTM and ANQGSEA. The length of the CDR3 is 14 residues. The CDR3 nucleotides are TGCAGCGTCCTGGGACTTTGGCGCCAAGAGACCCAGTACTTC. Translated: CSVLGLWRQETQYF.

The J gene is TRBJ1-6, the V gene TRBV12-3 or TRBV12-4; D unclear. V was clipped by 4 bases and J by 9 bases, with 7 bases between them. The CDR3 sequence is 12 residues long. As DNA, the CDR3 is TGTGCCAGCAGTTCGTACCCTTCACCCCTCCACTTT. Amino acid sequence: CASSSYPSPLHF.

V is TRBV29-1 and J is TRBJ2-5; 8 bases map to TRBD1. Per germline, CDR1 SQVTM and CDR2 ANQGSEA. Trimming took 4 bases from V and 0 from J; bases not matched to a gene: 13. The CDR3 extends over 17 amino acids. The CDR3 reads CSVGLYAETGDQETQYF. CDR3 in DNA: TGCAGCGTTGGCCTTTATGCCGAGACAGGGGACCAAGAGACCCAGTACTTC.

CDR3 in amino acids: CASSVGTRGEQFF. CDR3 DNA: TGTGCCAGCAGTGTAGGGACTAGGGGTGAGCAGTTCTTC. The chain carries TRBV2 and TRBJ2-1; 8 nucleotides agree with TRBD2. This CDR3 spans 13 amino acids. CDR1 and CDR2 (germline): SNHLY, FYNNEI. Trimming cost V 4 bases and J 9 bases; bases outside gene matches: 5.

The rearrangement uses TRBV7-9 and TRBJ2-7; 8 nucleotides match TRBD1. This CDR3 has 15 amino acids. Looked up from germline, CDR1 is SEHNR and CDR2 is FQNEAQ (reference sequence). The V segment lost 5 bases and the J segment 4 bases; nucleotides outside the gene matches: 10. CDR3 nucleotides: TGTGCCAGCAGCCCAGGCGCAGGGGGCTCGTACGAGCAGTACTTC. This sequence encodes CASSPGAGGSYEQYF.

The CDR3 sequence is CSATPGKQGNTEAFF. In DNA, the CDR3 is TGCAGTGCTACCCCCGGGAAACAAGGGAACACTGAAGCTTTCTTT. This chain joins TRBV20-1 and TRBJ1-1, with no clear D. The V and J ends lost 4 bases and 1 base respectively, with 16 bases between them. Per germline, CDR1 DFQATT and CDR2 SNEGSKA (reference sequence). The CDR3 sequence is 15 residues long.

V gene TRBV27 combines with J gene TRBJ2-2; 11 bases map to TRBD1. Losses at the gene ends were 3 bases for V and 4 bases for J; bases not matched to a gene: 10. The CDR3 has 18 amino acids. CDR1 is MNHEY, CDR2 SMNVEV, per germline (reference sequence). The CDR3 reads CASSFSRGTGGVTGELFF. The CDR3 region has the DNA TGTGCCAGCAGTTTCTCTCGTGGGACAGGGGGTGTCACCGGGGAGCTGTTTTTT.

This sequence joins TRBV25-1 and TRBJ1-5; D is undetermined. CDR3 size: 13 residues. The V end was cut by 3 bases, the J end by 0 bases, with 3 bases between. Per the germline V gene, CDR1 is MGHDK and CDR2 is SYGVNS. Here the CDR3 DNA reads TGTGCCAGCAGTGACGCTAGCAATCAGCCCCAGCATTTT. Amino acid sequence: CASSDASNQPQHF.

The chain carries TRBV19 and TRBJ2-1; D may be TRBD2 (6 bases). The CDR3 consists of 15 residues. Germline lookup yields CDR1 LNHDA and CDR2 SQIVND (reference sequence). Trimming took off 1 base at V and 6 bases at J, with 13 bases between the two ends. The CDR3 bases are TGTGCCAGTAGTATAGGGACTATAGCCCCCAATGAGCAGTTCTTC. The encoded protein is CASSIGTIAPNEQFF.

This clonotype has just one count. This sequence joins TRBV28 and TRBJ2-5, with 8 bases lining up with TRBD1. The CDR3 consists of 15 residues. Germline loops: CDR1 MDHEN, CDR2 SYDVKM. V lost 3 bases and J lost 5; bases outside the gene matches: 8. The CDR3 DNA reads TGTGCCAGCAGTTTCCCAGGGGGCGTCAGGGAGACCCAGTACTTC. This translates into CASSFPGGVRETQYF. Looking up the rest from reference TRBV28 and TRBJ2-5 gives the full variable domain: DVKVTQSSRYLVKRTGEKVFLECVQDMDHENMFWYRQDPGLGLRLIYFSYDVKMKEKGDIPEGYSVSREKKERFSLILESASTNQTSMYLCASSFPGGVRETQYFGPGTRLLVL.

The chain combines TRBV7-9 with TRBJ2-2; tentatively, D is TRBD2 (5 bases). Germline CDR1 SEHNR, CDR2 FQNEAQ (reference sequence). CDR3 length: 15 amino acids. The CDR3 region is CVPISRESNTGELFF. The CDR3 DNA reads as TGTGTCCCTATATCGAGGGAGTCGAACACCGGGGAGCTGTTTTTT.

This clonotype came up once. The chain recombines TRBV20-1 with TRBJ1-2; D not certain. This CDR3 spans 10 amino acids. Germline assignment: CDR1 DFQATT and CDR2 SNEGSKA (reference sequence). With 6 bases removed from V and 7 bases from J, the gap between germline ends came to 9 bases. DNA of the CDR3: TGCAGTGCCACCTTTGGTGGCTACACCTTC. Its protein is CSATFGGYTF.

This clonotype is a singleton in its sample. The genes are TRBV24-1 and TRBJ2-3, with D possibly matching TRBD2 (6 bases). This CDR3 region has 15 residues. Germline CDR1 is KGHDR and CDR2 is SFDVKD. Trimming shortened V by 4 bases and J by 1 base, and 11 bases separated the two germline ends. Here the CDR3 reads CATSDLGTRTDTQYF. Written as DNA, the CDR3 is TGTGCCACCAGTGACCTAGGGACTCGCACAGATACGCAGTATTTT.

The J gene is TRBJ1-5, the V gene TRBV20-1; D uncertain. Trimming removed 4 bases at V and 9 bases at J, with 13 bases between. This CDR3 spans 12 amino acids. CDR1 DFQATT and CDR2 SNEGSKA come from the germline V gene (reference sequence). CDR3 sequence reads: CSAMGRSRPQHF. The CDR3 DNA follows: TGCAGTGCTATGGGTCGGTCTCGGCCCCAGCATTTT.

This sequence joins TRBV29-1 and TRBJ2-2, with a tentative D call TRBD1 (6 bases). This CDR3 is built from 13 residues. From germline, CDR1 is SQVTM and CDR2 ANQGSEA. The V end was cut by 3 bases, the J end by 4 bases, with 9 bases between. CDR3 in DNA: TGCAGCGTTGATGGACAGTCCACCGGGGAGCTGTTTTTT. This gives the protein CSVDGQSTGELFF.

The rearrangement joins TRBV4-1 to TRBJ1-6; D call uncertain. This CDR3 comprises 15 residues. V gave up 8 bases and J gave up 7 bases, with 18 bases separating them. The germline V gene encodes CDR1 MGHRA and CDR2 YSYEKL. This chain's CDR3 is CASGPGDGQNSPLHF. CDR3 nucleotides: TGCGCCAGCGGCCCCGGAGACGGTCAAAATTCACCCCTCCACTTT.

The CDR3 here is CSVRLASGSETQYF. CDR3 sequence (DNA): TGCAGCGTCCGACTAGCTTCAGGATCGGAGACCCAGTACTTC. The chain has TRBV29-1 and TRBJ2-5, with 7 bases fitting TRBD2. This CDR3 is built from 14 residues. The germline V gene encodes CDR1 SQVTM and CDR2 ANQGSEA. The trim removed 6 bases at V and 5 bases at J, leaving 12 bases unmatched.